This is a list of T cell receptor beta chains from one sample in a study of cytomegalovirus exposure and HLA in healthy donors. TCRdb's table, derived via immunoSEQ multiplex PCR, lists solely in-frame clones and lacks some. This table has 100,000 to 150,000 clones, about 10% appearing once. Sequenced material: PBMCs. The receptors were sampled from a woman aged 18-29 years in good health and CMV-seropositive. The CDR3 runs from the conserved cysteine through the conserved F or W. A D gene is named only where the DNA matches it firmly. A row's size may be missing; if present it is once, few, many or a size class.

v_call	j_call	clone_size	d_call	cdr3_nt	cdr3_aa
TRBV10-3	TRBJ1-1	few	.	TGTGCCATCAGTGACGGGGGGTTTCGTGGCACTGAAGCTTTCTTT	CAISDGGFRGTEAFF
TRBV14	TRBJ2-7	few	TRBD1	TGTGCCAGCAGCCTAGTTCAGGGACAGGACTACGAGCAGTACTTC	CASSLVQGQDYEQYF
TRBV5-6	TRBJ1-1	.	TRBD1	TGTGCCAGCAACGTAGGGGGCGCGTCGGGGGCTTTCTTT	CASNVGGASGAFF
TRBV28	TRBJ1-1	few	.	TGTGCCAGTTGCTCAGGGGCCCTGAACACTGAAGCTTTCTTT	CASCSGALNTEAFF
TRBV6-1	TRBJ1-1	.	.	TGTGCCAGCAGTCAACAGGGTAACACTGAAGCTTTCTTT	CASSQQGNTEAFF
TRBV5-4	TRBJ1-5	few	.	TGTGCCAGCAGCCAAGGGGGCAATCAGCCCCAGCATTTT	CASSQGGNQPQHF
TRBV5-1	TRBJ2-3	.	.	TGCGCCAGCAGCGACGGACTGCAGGATACGCAGTATTTT	CASSDGLQDTQYF
TRBV7-9	TRBJ2-1	few	TRBD2	TGTGCCATCGAACCGTGGGGCGGGAGCGAACCCTACAATGAGCAGTTCTTC	CAIEPWGGSEPYNEQFF
TRBV29-1	TRBJ1-3	few	TRBD1	TGCAGCGCTTCCATCCCCGGGACAGGGAGCGGATCTGGAAACACCATATATTTT	CSASIPGTGSGSGNTIYF
TRBV5-8	TRBJ2-3	few	.	TGTGCCAGCGCATTAGGTCCCGGCGGGGGCACAGATACGCAGTATTTT	CASALGPGGGTDTQYF
TRBV28	TRBJ1-2	few	.	TGTGCCAGCAGGCTTTCTCGGGGGTTTCAATATGGCTACACCTTC	CASRLSRGFQYGYTF
TRBV2	TRBJ1-2	few	TRBD1	TGTGCCAGCAGTACCGGGACAGGGGATTGGCACTATGGCTACACCTTC	CASSTGTGDWHYGYTF
TRBV4-1	TRBJ1-1	few	.	TGCGCCAGCAGCCAGCAACAGGGAAACACTGAAGCTTTCTTT	CASSQQQGNTEAFF
TRBV11-2	TRBJ2-2	few	.	TGTGCCAGCAGCTTGCCGGGTGAAGGGGAGCTGTTTTTT	CASSLPGEGELFF
TRBV5-1	TRBJ1-1	few	.	TGCGCCAGCGGGGAGGGCTACAGGCCCTACACTGAAGCTTTCTTT	CASGEGYRPYTEAFF
TRBV12-5	TRBJ2-7	.	TRBD1	TGTGCTAGTGGCCCGGGGACAGCCGGTTCCTACGAGCAGTACTTC	CASGPGTAGSYEQYF
TRBV19	TRBJ2-6	few	.	TGTGCCAGTAGTATCGCGGGTTTTTCTGGGGCCAACGTCCTGACTTTC	CASSIAGFSGANVLTF
TRBV7-9	TRBJ2-7	.	TRBD1	TGTGCCACCCAACCCATGCCCGGGACAGGGACCTACGAGCAGTACTTC	CATQPMPGTGTYEQYF
TRBV2	TRBJ2-1	few	.	TGTGCCAGCACCCCCTTTCCGGGGGAGCAGTTCTTC	CASTPFPGEQFF
TRBV4-1	TRBJ2-1	.	.	TGCGCCAGCACATATACGACTAGGGTCGATGAGCAGTTCTTC	CASTYTTRVDEQFF
TRBV4-1	TRBJ2-1	.	TRBD2	TGCGCCAGCAGCCCCGGACTAGCCTACAATGAGCAGTTCTTC	CASSPGLAYNEQFF
TRBV6-1	TRBJ1-5	.	.	TGTGCCAGCAGTATTGGAGGGGTCGGGCAGCCCCAGCATTTT	CASSIGGVGQPQHF
TRBV5-1	TRBJ2-2	.	.	TGCGCCTCTTCGACTGCAACCGGGGAGCTGTTTTTT	CASSTATGELFF
TRBV13	TRBJ2-4	.	.	TGTGCCAGCAGCTTCGGACTTGGCAAAAACATTCAGTACTTC	CASSFGLGKNIQYF
TRBV29-1	TRBJ2-3	few	TRBD2	TGCAGCGTCCTAGCGGGAGGGCCTATCACAGATACGCAGTATTTT	CSVLAGGPITDTQYF
TRBV19	TRBJ1-1	.	.	TGTGCCAGTAGGATCCCCCCCGGTGAAGCTTTCTTT	CASRIPPGEAFF
TRBV7-9	TRBJ1-2	few	.	TGTGCCAGCAGCCGTACGGGGGTCGGCTACACCTTC	CASSRTGVGYTF
TRBV27	TRBJ2-1	few	TRBD2	TGTGCCAGCACCCAAACCCTCATAGCGGGAGGGAACAATGAGCAGTTCTTC	CASTQTLIAGGNNEQFF
TRBV27	TRBJ2-7	.	TRBD1	TGTGCCAGCAGTCTAAGACAGGGTCTATACGAGCAGTACTTC	CASSLRQGLYEQYF
TRBV2	TRBJ2-1	.	.	TGTGCCAGCAGTGAAGCGTGGGGAGGCTCCTACAATGAGCAGTTCTTC	CASSEAWGGSYNEQFF
TRBV7-6	TRBJ2-5	.	TRBD1	TGTGCCAGCAGCCCTACTACAGGGGGCTCGGAGACCCAGTACTTC	CASSPTTGGSETQYF
TRBV19	TRBJ1-3	.	.	TGTGCCAGTACCCGGACAATTAGCTCTGGAAACACCATATATTTT	CASTRTISSGNTIYF
TRBV7-9	TRBJ2-2	few	.	TGTGCCAGCAGCCCCCGGGACACGCAAATGGCGGGGGAGCTGTTTTTT	CASSPRDTQMAGELFF
TRBV19	TRBJ2-2	.	.	TGTGCCAGTCTAGGATGGGACACCGGGGAGCTGTTTTTT	CASLGWDTGELFF
TRBV30	TRBJ1-2	.	.	TGTGCCTGGAGCGCAATGAGGGGCTACACCTTC	CAWSAMRGYTF
TRBV7-8	TRBJ2-1	few	.	TGTGCCAGCAGCTTATTGAGCTCCTACAATGAGCAGTTCTTC	CASSLLSSYNEQFF
TRBV6-5	TRBJ2-7	few	.	TGTGCCAGCAGCCACGACACCTACGAGCAGTACTTC	CASSHDTYEQYF
TRBV28	TRBJ2-7	few	TRBD1	TGTGCCAGCAGCCTCAGGTTGGTGGGACAGGTAACCTACGAGCAGTACTTC	CASSLRLVGQVTYEQYF
TRBV2	TRBJ2-1	few	.	TGTGCCAGCACTCCGCGAAGTGAGCAGTTCTTC	CASTPRSEQFF
TRBV6-1	TRBJ1-5	.	.	TGTGCCAGCACAGGGGAAGGGAGACAGCCCCAGCATTTT	CASTGEGRQPQHF
TRBV6-6	TRBJ2-5	few	TRBD2	TGTGCCACAGGACTAGCGGGGGGAGAGACCCAGTACTTC	CATGLAGGETQYF
TRBV28	TRBJ2-1	.	TRBD1	TGTGCCAGCAGTCCGGGACAGTTGACGAAGCGGTTCTTC	CASSPGQLTKRFF
TRBV30	TRBJ1-1	few	.	TGTGCCTGGAGGTTAGGGGGGGGCACTGAAGCTTTCTTT	CAWRLGGGTEAFF
TRBV27	TRBJ2-7	few	.	TGTGCCAGCAGGGGAACAGGGTTCCCCTACGAGCAGTACTTC	CASRGTGFPYEQYF
TRBV5-4	TRBJ2-1	few	.	TGTGCCAGCAGCTTGGTCGGGAAAGGAGGTGAGCAGTTCTTC	CASSLVGKGGEQFF
TRBV29-1	TRBJ1-1	.	.	TGCAGCGTACTGGACGGGAGCACTGAAGCTTTCTTT	CSVLDGSTEAFF
TRBV25-1	TRBJ1-2	.	TRBD1	TGTGCCAGCAGTGGGACAGGGAACTTCTACGGCTACACCTTC	CASSGTGNFYGYTF
TRBV10-3	TRBJ2-2	few	.	TGTGCCATCAGTGAGAGGGGCAGGGACACCGGGGAGCTGTTTTTT	CAISERGRDTGELFF
TRBV28	TRBJ1-4	few	TRBD1	TGTGCCAGCAGTCCCGTCAGGGGGAGGACTAATGAAAAACTGTTTTTT	CASSPVRGRTNEKLFF
TRBV7-9	TRBJ2-1	.	TRBD2	TGTGCCAGCGGGAGGGCGAATGAGCAGTTCTTC	CASGRANEQFF
TRBV4-1	TRBJ2-7	.	.	TGCGCCAGCAGCCAAGATTGGGGAGGCGAGCAGTACTTC	CASSQDWGGEQYF
TRBV6-5	TRBJ2-7	.	.	TGTGCCAGCAGCCCCCTTCTCGGGAATGACTACGAGCAGTACTTC	CASSPLLGNDYEQYF
TRBV7-8	TRBJ1-2	few	TRBD1	TGTGCCAGCAGCCCGGGGGGACAGGGGACGAATGGCTACACCTTC	CASSPGGQGTNGYTF
TRBV7-9	TRBJ2-7	.	TRBD1	TGTGCCAGCAGCGAATCAACAGGGGTTGCTATCCACGAGCAGTACTTC	CASSESTGVAIHEQYF
TRBV5-4	TRBJ2-1	.	TRBD2	TGTGCCAGCAGCTTTAAAGGACTAGCGGGAGGGGGGTCCTACAATGAGCAGTTCTTC	CASSFKGLAGGGSYNEQFF